Sequencing of this T cell receptor (beta chain) was carried out in a study of cytomegalovirus exposure and HLA in healthy donors. Findings and caveats of the study: Rarity characterized most TCR sequences, yet some public TCRs appeared in many donors. Altogether, some 170 TCR beta chains were recorded as cytomegalovirus-associated.

The assay was immunoSEQ multiplex PCR, and TCRdb's table has in-frame clones only and misses some. The sample lists 90,000 to 120,000 clones; nearly 97% were seen once. There are 15 residues in the CDR3. Looked up from germline, CDR1 is SGDLS and CDR2 is YYNGEE. V gave up 3 bases and J gave up 1 base; unmatched junction bases: 4. This clone was detected once. Its cognate antigen is unknown. V usage is TRBV9 and J usage is TRBJ2-1, with 7 bases aligning to TRBD2. This TCR was sampled from a woman under 30 in good health and CMV-seronegative. Sequenced sample: PBMCs. The CDR3, as DNA: TGTGCCAGCAGCGGGAGACTAGCTTCCTACAATGAGCAGTTCTTC. Translation gives CASSGRLASYNEQFF.